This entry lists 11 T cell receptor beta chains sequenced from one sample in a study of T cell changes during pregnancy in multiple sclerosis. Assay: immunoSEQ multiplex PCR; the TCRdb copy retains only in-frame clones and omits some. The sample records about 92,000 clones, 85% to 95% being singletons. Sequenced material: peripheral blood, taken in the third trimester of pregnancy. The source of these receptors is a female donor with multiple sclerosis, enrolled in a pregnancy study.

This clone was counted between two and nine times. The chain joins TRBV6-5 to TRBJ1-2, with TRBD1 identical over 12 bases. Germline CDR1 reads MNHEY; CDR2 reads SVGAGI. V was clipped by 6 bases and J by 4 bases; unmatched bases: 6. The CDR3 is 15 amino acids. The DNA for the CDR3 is TGTGCCAGCAGGAGGGGACAGGGGGCGGGCTATGGCTACACCTTC. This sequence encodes CASRRGQGAGYGYTF.

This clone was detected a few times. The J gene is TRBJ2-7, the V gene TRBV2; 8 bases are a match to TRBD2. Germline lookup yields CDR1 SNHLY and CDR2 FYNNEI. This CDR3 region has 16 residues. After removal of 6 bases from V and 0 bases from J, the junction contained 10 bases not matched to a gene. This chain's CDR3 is CASRGGWSGSSYEQYF. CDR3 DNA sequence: TGTGCCAGCAGAGGAGGGTGGAGCGGGAGCTCCTACGAGCAGTACTTC.

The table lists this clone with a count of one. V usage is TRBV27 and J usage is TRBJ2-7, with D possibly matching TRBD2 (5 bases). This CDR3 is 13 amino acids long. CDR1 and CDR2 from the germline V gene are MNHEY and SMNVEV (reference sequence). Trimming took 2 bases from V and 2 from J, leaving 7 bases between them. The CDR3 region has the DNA TGTGCCAGCAGTTTAGGGAGTGCCTACGAGCAGTACTTC. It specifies CASSLGSAYEQYF.

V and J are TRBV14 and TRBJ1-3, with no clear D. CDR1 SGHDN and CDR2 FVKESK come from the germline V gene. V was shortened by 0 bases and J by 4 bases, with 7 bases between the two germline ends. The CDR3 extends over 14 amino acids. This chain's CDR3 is CASSQELKGNTIYF. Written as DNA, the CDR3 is TGTGCCAGCAGCCAAGAACTAAAGGGAAACACCATATATTTT.

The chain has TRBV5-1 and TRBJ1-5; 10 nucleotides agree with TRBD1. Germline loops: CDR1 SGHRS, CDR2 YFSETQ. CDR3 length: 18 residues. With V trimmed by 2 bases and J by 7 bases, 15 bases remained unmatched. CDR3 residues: CASSFLPTGTGVLQPQHF. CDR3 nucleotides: TGCGCCAGCAGCTTTCTCCCGACCGGGACAGGGGTCCTCCAGCCCCAGCATTTT.

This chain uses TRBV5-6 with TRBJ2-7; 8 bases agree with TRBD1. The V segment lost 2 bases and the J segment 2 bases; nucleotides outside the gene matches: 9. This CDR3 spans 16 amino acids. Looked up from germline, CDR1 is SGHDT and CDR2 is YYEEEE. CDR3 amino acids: CASSFGTGLRTYEQYF. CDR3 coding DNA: TGTGCCAGCAGCTTCGGGACAGGCCTAAGGACCTACGAGCAGTACTTC.

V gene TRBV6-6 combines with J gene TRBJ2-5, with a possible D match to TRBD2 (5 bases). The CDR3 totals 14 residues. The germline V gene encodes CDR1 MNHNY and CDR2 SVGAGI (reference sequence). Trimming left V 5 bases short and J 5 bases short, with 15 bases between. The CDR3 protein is CASSPSRRMETQYF. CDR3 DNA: TGTGCCAGCAGTCCTAGCAGGAGAATGGAGACCCAGTACTTC.

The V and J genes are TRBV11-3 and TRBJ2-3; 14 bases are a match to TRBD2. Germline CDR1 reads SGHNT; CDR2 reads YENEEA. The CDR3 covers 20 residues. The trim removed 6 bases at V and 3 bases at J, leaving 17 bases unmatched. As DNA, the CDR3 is TGTGCCAGCAGTATTTTTCCTCCGGGACTAGCGGGAGTAGGAACAGATACGCAGTATTTT. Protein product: CASSIFPPGLAGVGTDTQYF.

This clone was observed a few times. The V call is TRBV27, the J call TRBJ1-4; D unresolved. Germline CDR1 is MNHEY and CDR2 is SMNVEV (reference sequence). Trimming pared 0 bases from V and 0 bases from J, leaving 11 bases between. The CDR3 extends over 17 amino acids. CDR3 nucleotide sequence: TGTGCCAGCAGTTTATCGGCCTTTACAGCAACTAATGAAAAACTGTTTTTT. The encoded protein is CASSLSAFTATNEKLFF.

CDR3 DNA sequence: TGTGCCAGCAGTTACTTCAGGACAGATACGCAGTATTTT. This codes for CASSYFRTDTQYF. V is TRBV6-5 and J is TRBJ2-3; D gene ambiguous. CDR3 length: 13 amino acids. V was trimmed by 1 base and J by 3 bases, leaving 5 bases between them. CDR1 and CDR2 from the germline V gene are MNHEY and SVGAGI.

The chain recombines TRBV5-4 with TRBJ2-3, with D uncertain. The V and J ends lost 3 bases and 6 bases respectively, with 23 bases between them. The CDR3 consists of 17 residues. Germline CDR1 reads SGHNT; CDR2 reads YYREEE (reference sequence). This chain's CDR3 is CASSSTPRRQAMDTQYF. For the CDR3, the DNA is TGTGCCAGCAGCTCGACCCCGAGGCGGCAAGCCATGGATACGCAGTATTTT.